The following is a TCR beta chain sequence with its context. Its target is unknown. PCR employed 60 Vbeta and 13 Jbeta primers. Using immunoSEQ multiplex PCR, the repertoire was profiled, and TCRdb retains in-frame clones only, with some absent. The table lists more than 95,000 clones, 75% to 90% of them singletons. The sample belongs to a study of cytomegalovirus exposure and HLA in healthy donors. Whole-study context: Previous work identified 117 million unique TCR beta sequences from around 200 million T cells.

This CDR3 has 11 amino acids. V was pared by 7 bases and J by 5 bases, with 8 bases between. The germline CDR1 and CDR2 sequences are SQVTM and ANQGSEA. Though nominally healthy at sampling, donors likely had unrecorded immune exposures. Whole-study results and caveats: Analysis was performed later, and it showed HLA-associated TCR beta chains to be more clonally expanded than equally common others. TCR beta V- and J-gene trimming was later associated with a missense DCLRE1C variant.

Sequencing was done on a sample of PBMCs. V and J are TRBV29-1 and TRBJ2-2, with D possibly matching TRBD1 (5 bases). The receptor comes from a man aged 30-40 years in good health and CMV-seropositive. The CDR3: CSAYRTGELFF. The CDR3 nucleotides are TGCAGCGCCTACAGGACCGGGGAGCTGTTTTTT.